The clone carrying this T cell receptor (beta chain) appeared many times. MiXCR was run by TCRdb on the 5' RACE reads, yielding one entry per CDR3 protein. Altogether some 50,000 distinct CDR3 sequences are present, about 9.1% being singletons, with the ten largest covering approximately 4%. The data derive from a study of early T cells in non-severe SARS-CoV-2 infection. Germline assignment: CDR1 MDHEN and CDR2 SYDVKM. After removal of 4 bases from V and 7 bases from J, the junction contained 2 bases not matched to a gene. The length of the CDR3 is 13 residues. This clonotype was sampled from an adult who was a healthcare worker with PCR-confirmed SARS-CoV-2 infection or an uninfected control (not recorded which). The V and J genes are TRBV28 and TRBJ2-7; 12 nucleotides align to TRBD2. Sequencing was done on a sample of whole blood. The CDR3 region has the DNA TGTGCCAGCAGTTCCGGACTAGCGGGGGAGCAGTACTTC. Its protein is CASSSGLAGEQYF.